This T cell receptor (beta chain) was documented in a study of response to subunit inactivated influenza vaccine. Study-wide results and limits: The authors suggested that few new T cells are recruited per seasonal influenza vaccination.

Points on this clonotype: Antigen unknown.

TCRdb itself ran the RT-PCR reads through MiXCR, one entry per CDR3 protein. This table has about 700,000 distinct CDR3 sequences, 12% to 15% appearing once. The sequences come from PBMCs from blood, collected 14 to 15 days before vaccination. The clonotype was recovered from a man aged 50 or older who received an inactivated influenza vaccine.

CDR3 sequence reads: CATSDFGAGGPGETQYF. In nucleotides, the CDR3 is TGTGCCACCAGTGATTTTGGAGCGGGGGGCCCGGGGGAGACCCAGTACTTC. The V gene is TRBV24-1, the J gene TRBJ2-5; TRBD2 agrees at 9 bases. Germline V gene sequence: CDR1 KGHDR, CDR2 SFDVKD. The CDR3 length is 17 residues. V lost 1 base to trimming and J lost 5 bases; unmatched junction nucleotides: 10.